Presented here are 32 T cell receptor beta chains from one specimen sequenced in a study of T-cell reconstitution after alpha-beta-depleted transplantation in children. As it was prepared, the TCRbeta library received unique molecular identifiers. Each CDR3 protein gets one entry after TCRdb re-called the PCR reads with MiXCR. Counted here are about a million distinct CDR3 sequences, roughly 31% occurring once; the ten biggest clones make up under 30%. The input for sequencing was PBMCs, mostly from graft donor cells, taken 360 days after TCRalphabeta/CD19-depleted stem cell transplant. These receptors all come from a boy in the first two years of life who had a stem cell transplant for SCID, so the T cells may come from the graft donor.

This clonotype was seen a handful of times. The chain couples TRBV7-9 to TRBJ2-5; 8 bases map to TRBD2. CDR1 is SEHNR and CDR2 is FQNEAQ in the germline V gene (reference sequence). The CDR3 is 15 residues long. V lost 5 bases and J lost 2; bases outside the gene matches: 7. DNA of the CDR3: TGTGCCAGCAGCGCAGCCTTAGCGGGACAAGAGACCCAGTACTTC. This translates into CASSAALAGQETQYF. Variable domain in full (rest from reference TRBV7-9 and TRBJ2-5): DTGVSQNPRHKITKRGQNVTFRCDPISEHNRLYWYRQTLGQGPEFLTYFQNEAQLEKSRLLSDRFSAERPKGSFSTLEIQRTEQGDSAMYLCASSAALAGQETQYFGPGTRLLVL.

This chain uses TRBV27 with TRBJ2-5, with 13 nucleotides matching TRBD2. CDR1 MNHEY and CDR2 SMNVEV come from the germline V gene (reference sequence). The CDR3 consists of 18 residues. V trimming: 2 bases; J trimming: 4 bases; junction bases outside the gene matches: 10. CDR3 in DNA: TGTGCCAGCAGTTTAGGGGGAGAGGGACTAGCGGGACCAGAGACCCAGTACTTC. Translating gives CASSLGGEGLAGPETQYF.

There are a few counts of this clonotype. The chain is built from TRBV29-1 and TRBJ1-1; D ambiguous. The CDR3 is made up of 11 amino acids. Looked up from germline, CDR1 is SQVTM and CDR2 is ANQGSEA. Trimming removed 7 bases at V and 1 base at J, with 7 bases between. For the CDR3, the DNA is TGCAGCGGCAGCAAGAACACTGAAGCTTTCTTT. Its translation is CSGSKNTEAFF.

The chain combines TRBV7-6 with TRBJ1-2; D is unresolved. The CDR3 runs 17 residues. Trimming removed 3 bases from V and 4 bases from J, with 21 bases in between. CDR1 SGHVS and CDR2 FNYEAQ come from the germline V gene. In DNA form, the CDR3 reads TGTGCCAGCAGCTTTGACGTGGGTCCTTCGAGTTCCTATGGCTACACCTTC. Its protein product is CASSFDVGPSSSYGYTF.

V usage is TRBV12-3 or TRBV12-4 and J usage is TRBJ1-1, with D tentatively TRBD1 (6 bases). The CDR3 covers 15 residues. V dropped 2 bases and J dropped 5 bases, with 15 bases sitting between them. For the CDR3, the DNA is TGTGCCAGCAGTTTAACGGGACACCAAGGGACTGAAGCTTTCTTT. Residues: CASSLTGHQGTEAFF.

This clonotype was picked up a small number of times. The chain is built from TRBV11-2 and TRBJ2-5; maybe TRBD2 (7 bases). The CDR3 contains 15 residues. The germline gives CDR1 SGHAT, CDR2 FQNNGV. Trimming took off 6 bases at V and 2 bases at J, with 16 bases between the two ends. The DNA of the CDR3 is TGTGCCAGCAGTTCAAGGGGGGGGCAACAAGAGACCCAGTACTTC. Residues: CASSSRGGQQETQYF.

Written as DNA, the CDR3 is TGTGCCAGCAGTGAAGAGGCAGGGGGTCAGCCCCAGCATTTT. Amino acid sequence: CASSEEAGGQPQHF. V gene TRBV6-1 combines with J gene TRBJ1-5; 7 bases align to TRBD1. The CDR3 sequence is 14 residues long. CDR1 and CDR2 from the germline V gene are MNHNS and SASEGT. V lost 1 base and J lost 6; bases outside the gene matches: 3.

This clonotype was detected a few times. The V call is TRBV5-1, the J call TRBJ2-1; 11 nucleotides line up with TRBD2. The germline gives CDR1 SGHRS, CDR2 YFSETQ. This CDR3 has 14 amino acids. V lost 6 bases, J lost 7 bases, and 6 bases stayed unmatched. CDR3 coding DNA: TGCGCCAGCATGAGTACTAGCGGGGGTAATGAGCAGTTCTTC. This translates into CASMSTSGGNEQFF.

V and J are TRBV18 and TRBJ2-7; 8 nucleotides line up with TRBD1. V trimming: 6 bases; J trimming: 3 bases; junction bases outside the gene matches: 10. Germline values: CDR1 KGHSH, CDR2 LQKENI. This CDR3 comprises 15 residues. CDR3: CASSLQGAPDYEQYF. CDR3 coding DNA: TGTGCCAGCTCCCTCCAGGGGGCGCCGGACTACGAGCAGTACTTC.

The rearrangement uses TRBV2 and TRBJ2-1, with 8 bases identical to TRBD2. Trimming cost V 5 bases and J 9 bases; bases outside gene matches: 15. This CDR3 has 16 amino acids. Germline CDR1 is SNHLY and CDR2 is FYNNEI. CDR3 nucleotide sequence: TGTGCCAGCAGTCCTCCCGGGACTAGGGCCCTTGGTGAGCAGTTCTTC. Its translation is CASSPPGTRALGEQFF.

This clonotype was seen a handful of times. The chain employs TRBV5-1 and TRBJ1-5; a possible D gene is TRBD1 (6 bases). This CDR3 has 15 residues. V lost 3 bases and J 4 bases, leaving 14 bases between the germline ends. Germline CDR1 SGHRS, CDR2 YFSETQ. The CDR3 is CASSSGAGLNQPQHF. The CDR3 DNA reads TGCGCCAGCAGCTCGGGGGCTGGCTTAAATCAGCCCCAGCATTTT.

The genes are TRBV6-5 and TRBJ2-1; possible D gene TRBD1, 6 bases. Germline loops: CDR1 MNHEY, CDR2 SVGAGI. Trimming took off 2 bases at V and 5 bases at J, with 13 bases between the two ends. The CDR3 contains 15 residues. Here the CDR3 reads CASSYDRDTHNEQFF. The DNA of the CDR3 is TGTGCCAGCAGTTACGACCGGGACACCCACAATGAGCAGTTCTTC.

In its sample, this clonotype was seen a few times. The CDR3 region is CASTQASQETQYF. DNA of the CDR3: TGTGCCAGCACCCAGGCCTCCCAAGAGACCCAGTACTTC. The V and J genes are TRBV12-3 or TRBV12-4 and TRBJ2-5, with D unclear. The ends were cut back, 7 bases at V and 1 base at J, with 10 bases in the middle. CDR3 length: 13 residues.

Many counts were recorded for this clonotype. The CDR3 loop is CASSPYYGEVDEQYF. The CDR3 DNA reads as TGTGCCAGCAGTCCCTACTATGGGGAGGTCGACGAGCAGTACTTC. This chain joins TRBV28 and TRBJ2-7; TRBD2 is a possible D gene (6 bases). Germline V CDR1 and CDR2: MDHEN, SYDVKM. There are 15 residues in the CDR3. V shed 5 bases and J shed 5 bases, with 19 bases lying between them.

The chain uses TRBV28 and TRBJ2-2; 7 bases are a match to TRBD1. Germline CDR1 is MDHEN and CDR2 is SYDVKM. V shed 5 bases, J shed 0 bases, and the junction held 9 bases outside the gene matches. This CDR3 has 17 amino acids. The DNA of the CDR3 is TGTGCCAGCAGTCGGGACAGCTTGTTCGCGAACACCGGGGAGCTGTTTTTT. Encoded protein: CASSRDSLFANTGELFF.

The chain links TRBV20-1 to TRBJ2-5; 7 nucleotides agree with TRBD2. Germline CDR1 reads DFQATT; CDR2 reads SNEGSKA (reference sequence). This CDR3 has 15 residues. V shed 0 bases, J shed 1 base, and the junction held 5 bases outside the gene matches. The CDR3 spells CSARDSSGPQETQYF. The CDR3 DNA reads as TGCAGTGCTAGAGATTCTAGCGGTCCCCAAGAGACCCAGTACTTC.

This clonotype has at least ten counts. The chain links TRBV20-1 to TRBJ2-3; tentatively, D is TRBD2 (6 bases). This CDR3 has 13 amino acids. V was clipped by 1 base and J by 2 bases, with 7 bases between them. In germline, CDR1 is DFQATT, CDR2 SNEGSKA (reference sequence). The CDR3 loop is CSARGGITDTQYF. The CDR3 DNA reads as TGCAGTGCTAGAGGCGGGATCACAGATACGCAGTATTTT.

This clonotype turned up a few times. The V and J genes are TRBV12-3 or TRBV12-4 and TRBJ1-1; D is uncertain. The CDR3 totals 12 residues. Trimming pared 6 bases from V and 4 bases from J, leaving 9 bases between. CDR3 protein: CASRVQITEAFF. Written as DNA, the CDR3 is TGTGCCAGCAGGGTACAAATCACTGAAGCTTTCTTT.

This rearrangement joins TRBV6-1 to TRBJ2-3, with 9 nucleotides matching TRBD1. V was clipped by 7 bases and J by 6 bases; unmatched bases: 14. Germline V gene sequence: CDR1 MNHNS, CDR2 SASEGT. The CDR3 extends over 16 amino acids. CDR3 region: CASTTGGQGRLDTQYF. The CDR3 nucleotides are TGTGCCAGCACCACGGGGGGACAGGGAAGGTTGGATACGCAGTATTTT.

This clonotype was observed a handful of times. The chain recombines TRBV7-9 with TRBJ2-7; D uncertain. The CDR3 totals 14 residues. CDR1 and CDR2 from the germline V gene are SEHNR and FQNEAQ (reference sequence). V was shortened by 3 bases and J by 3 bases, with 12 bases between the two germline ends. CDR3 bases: TGTGCCAGCAGCTTGACGCGGACGGTCTACGAGCAGTACTTC. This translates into CASSLTRTVYEQYF.

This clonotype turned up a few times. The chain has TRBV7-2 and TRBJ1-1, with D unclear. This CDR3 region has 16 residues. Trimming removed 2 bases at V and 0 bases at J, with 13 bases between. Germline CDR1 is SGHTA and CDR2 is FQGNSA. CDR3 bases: TGTGCCAGCAGCTTACCCCCGGGCGCAATGAACACTGAAGCTTTCTTT. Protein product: CASSLPPGAMNTEAFF.

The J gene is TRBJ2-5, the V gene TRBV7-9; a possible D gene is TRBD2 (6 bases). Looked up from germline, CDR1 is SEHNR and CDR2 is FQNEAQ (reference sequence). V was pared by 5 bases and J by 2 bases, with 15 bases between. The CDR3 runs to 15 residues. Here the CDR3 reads CASSLLANVQETQYF. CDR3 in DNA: TGTGCCAGCAGCCTACTAGCAAACGTACAAGAGACCCAGTACTTC.

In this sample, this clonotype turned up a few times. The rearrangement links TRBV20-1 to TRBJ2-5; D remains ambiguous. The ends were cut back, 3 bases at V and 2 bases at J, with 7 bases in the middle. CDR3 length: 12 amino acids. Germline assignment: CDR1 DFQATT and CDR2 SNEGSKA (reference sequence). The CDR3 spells CSASLGQETQYF. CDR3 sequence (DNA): TGCAGTGCTAGCCTGGGACAAGAGACCCAGTACTTC.

The CDR3 is CASSFLGDSKNIQYF. The CDR3 bases are TGTGCCAGCAGTTTTTTGGGGGACAGCAAAAACATTCAGTACTTC. This chain links TRBV28 with TRBJ2-4; TRBD1 matches at 7 bases. In germline, CDR1 is MDHEN, CDR2 SYDVKM. Unmatched junction bases numbered 5, after V lost 3 bases and J lost 3 bases. The CDR3 has 15 residues. The full variable domain, rest sourced from reference TRBV28 and TRBJ2-4, is DVKVTQSSRYLVKRTGEKVFLECVQDMDHENMFWYRQDPGLGLRLIYFSYDVKMKEKGDIPEGYSVSREKKERFSLILESASTNQTSMYLCASSFLGDSKNIQYFGAGTRLSVL.

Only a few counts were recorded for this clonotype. CDR3 DNA sequence: TGTGCCAGCAGTGCCCTAGCGGGGTATGAGCAGTTCTTC. It encodes CASSALAGYEQFF. This chain joins TRBV6-4 and TRBJ2-1; TRBD2 matches 9 bases. Germline CDR1 and CDR2: MRHNA and SNTAGT. The length of the CDR3 is 13 residues. Trimming at V came to 4 bases and at J to 8 bases, leaving 3 bases not matched to a gene.

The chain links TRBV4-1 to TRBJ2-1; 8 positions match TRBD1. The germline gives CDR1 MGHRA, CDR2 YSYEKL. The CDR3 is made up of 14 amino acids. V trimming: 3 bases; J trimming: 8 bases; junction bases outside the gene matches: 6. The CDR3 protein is CASSHRTGIDEQFF. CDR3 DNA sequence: TGCGCCAGCAGCCACCGGACAGGGATCGATGAGCAGTTCTTC.

CDR3 region: CASSGVPGAAGYTF. CDR3 in DNA: TGTGCCAGCAGTGGGGTACCAGGGGCGGCTGGCTACACCTTC. The chain couples TRBV2 to TRBJ1-2; D perhaps matches TRBD1 (6 bases). The CDR3 is 14 amino acids. Trimming took off 4 bases at V and 7 bases at J, with 16 bases between the two ends. Looked up from germline, CDR1 is SNHLY and CDR2 is FYNNEI.

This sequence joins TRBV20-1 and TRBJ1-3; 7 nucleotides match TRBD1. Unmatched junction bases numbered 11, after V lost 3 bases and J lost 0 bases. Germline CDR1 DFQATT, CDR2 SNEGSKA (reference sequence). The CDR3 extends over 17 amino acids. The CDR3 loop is CSASRGAVGFSGNTIYF. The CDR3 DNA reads TGCAGTGCTAGCAGGGGGGCCGTCGGGTTCTCTGGAAACACCATATATTTT.

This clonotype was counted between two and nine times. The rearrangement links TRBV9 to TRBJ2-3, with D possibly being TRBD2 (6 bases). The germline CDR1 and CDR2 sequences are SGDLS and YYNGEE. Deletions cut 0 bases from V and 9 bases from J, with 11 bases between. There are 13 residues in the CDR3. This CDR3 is CASSVDGTATQYF. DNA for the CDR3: TGTGCCAGCAGCGTAGATGGGACTGCCACGCAGTATTTT. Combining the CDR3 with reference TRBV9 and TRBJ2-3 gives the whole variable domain DSGVTQTPKHLITATGQRVTLRCSPRSGDLSVYWYQQSLDQGLQFLIQYYNGEERAKGNILERFSAQQFPDLHSELNLSSLELGDSALYFCASSVDGTATQYFGPGTRLTVL.

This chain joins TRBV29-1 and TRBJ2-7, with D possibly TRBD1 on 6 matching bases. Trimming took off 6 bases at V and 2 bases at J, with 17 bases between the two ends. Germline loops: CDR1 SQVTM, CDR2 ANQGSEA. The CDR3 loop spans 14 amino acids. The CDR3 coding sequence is TGCAGCGTCGTGGACAGCGACGTAACCTACGAGCAGTACTTC. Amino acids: CSVVDSDVTYEQYF.

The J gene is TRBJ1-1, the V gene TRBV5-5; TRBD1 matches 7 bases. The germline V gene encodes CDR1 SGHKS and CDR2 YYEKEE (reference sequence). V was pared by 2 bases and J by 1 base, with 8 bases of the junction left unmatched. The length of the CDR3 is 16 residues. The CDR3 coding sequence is TGTGCCAGCAGCTTCTCAGGGGGAAGCCCGAACACTGAAGCTTTCTTT. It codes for CASSFSGGSPNTEAFF.

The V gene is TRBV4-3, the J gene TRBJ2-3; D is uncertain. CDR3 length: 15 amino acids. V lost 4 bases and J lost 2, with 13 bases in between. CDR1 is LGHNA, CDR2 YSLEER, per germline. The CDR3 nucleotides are TGCGCCAGCAGCCGGGATCCTTTGACCACAGATACGCAGTATTTT. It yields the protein CASSRDPLTTDTQYF.